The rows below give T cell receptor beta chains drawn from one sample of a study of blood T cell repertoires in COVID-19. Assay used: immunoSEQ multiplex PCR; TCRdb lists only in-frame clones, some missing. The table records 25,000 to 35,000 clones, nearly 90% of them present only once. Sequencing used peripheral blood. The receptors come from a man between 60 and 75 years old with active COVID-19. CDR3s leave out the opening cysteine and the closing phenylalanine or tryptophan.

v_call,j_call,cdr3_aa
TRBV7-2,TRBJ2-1,ASSRTGGEGEQF
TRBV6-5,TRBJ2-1,ASSYGQIDYNEQF
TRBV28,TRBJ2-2,ASSYRDPGRELF
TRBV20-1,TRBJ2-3,SASRLAGGPDTQY
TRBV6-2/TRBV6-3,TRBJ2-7,ASSYSPNDRAYEQY
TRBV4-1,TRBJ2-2,ASSQVGTGGTGELF
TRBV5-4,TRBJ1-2,ASSPGGGANYGYT
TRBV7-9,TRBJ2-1,ASSLLAGGPEQF
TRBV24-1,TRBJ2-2,ATSDPGQGRAGELF
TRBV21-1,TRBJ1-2,ASGGFREYGYT
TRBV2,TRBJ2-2,ASSDGVNTGELF
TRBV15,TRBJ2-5,ATSRALSRQETQY
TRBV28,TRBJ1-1,ASNLQGKVEAF
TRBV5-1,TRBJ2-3,ASSLMTSGASTDTQY
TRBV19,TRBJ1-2,ASSIEGGSGYT
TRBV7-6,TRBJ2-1,ASSENQGVKVEQF
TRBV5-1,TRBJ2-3,ASSLDRATDTQY
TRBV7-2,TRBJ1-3,ASSLSLSPVPLSGNTIY
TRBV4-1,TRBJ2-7,ASSQGTAYGRREQY
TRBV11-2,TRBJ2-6,ASSPSGANVLT